This T cell receptor (beta chain) was sequenced during a study of T-cell memory formation after mild COVID-19. Points from the study as a whole: CD4+ contracting clones lay mainly in CM and EM, CD8+ ones in EMRA.

TCRdb re-derived calls from the 5' RACE reads in MiXCR, one entry per CDR3 protein. This sample has under 450,000 distinct CDR3 sequences; under 25% occur once, and the top ten carry 21%. Germline CDR1 SGHTA, CDR2 FQGNSA. The CDR3 is 13 residues long. The V end lost 1 base, the J end lost 4 bases, and 5 bases lay between the germline ends. As for this clonotype: Its target is not known.

This chain uses TRBV7-2 with TRBJ1-3, with unresolved D. The clonotype was recovered from a young man who had mild COVID-19 (a few samples of this study predate the infection). Cell type and time point are not known. Sequenced: PBMCs or a T cell subset sorted from them (not recorded which). As DNA, the CDR3 is TGTGCCAGCAGCTTAGGTTGGGGAAACACCATATATTTT. The encoded protein is CASSLGWGNTIYF.